A single sample gave rise to the 18 T cell receptor beta chains below, sequenced in a study of blood T cell repertoires in COVID-19. Only in-frame clones appear in the TCRdb table, and some are missing; sequencing was by immunoSEQ multiplex PCR. The data hold some 48,000 clones, with approximately 90% observed a single time. The sample was peripheral blood. The receptor source for this set is a man between 70 and 80 years old with acute or convalescent COVID-19.

The chain links TRBV7-9 to TRBJ2-2; 8 bases are a match to TRBD2. The germline CDR1 and CDR2 sequences are SEHNR and FQNEAQ (reference sequence). V lost 7 bases to trimming and J lost 4 bases; unmatched junction nucleotides: 11. This CDR3 region has 16 residues. For the CDR3, the DNA is TGTGCCAGCAACCCTAACGGCGGGGGGCGCACCGGGGAGCTGTTTTTT. This sequence encodes CASNPNGGGRTGELFF.

The CDR3 loop is CASSLTGGSNYGYTF. The CDR3 coding sequence is TGTGCCAGCAGCTTAACCGGGGGGTCTAACTATGGCTACACCTTC. V usage is TRBV7-3 and J usage is TRBJ1-2; D may be TRBD1 (5 bases). Germline V gene data show CDR1 as SGHTA and CDR2 as FQGTGA. The CDR3 covers 15 residues. The germline V and J ends were trimmed by 0 bases and 0 bases, with 8 bases remaining between them.

The chain joins TRBV27 to TRBJ2-7, with TRBD2 identical over 7 bases. There are 13 residues in the CDR3. With V trimmed by 2 bases and J by 7 bases, 5 bases remained unmatched. Germline V gene lookup returns CDR1 MNHEY and CDR2 SMNVEV (reference sequence). CDR3 in amino acids: CASSLNLGGEQYF. DNA of the CDR3: TGTGCCAGCAGTTTAAACCTCGGGGGGGAGCAGTACTTC.

The J gene is TRBJ2-2, the V gene TRBV2; TRBD1 is a possible D gene (7 bases). CDR3 length: 16 residues. In germline, CDR1 is SNHLY, CDR2 FYNNEI. V gave up 5 bases and J gave up 4 bases, with 17 bases separating them. CDR3 residues: CASSPAGQTITGELFF. The CDR3 DNA reads TGTGCCAGCAGTCCGGCGGGACAGACAATCACCGGGGAGCTGTTTTTT.

The V and J genes are TRBV27 and TRBJ2-5; 8 nucleotides match TRBD2. Germline CDR1 and CDR2: MNHEY and SMNVEV (reference sequence). The CDR3 has 15 residues. The trim removed 6 bases at V and 1 base at J, leaving 7 bases unmatched. CDR3 DNA: TGTGCCAGCAGAGGGCGGGGGGCCTCCCAAGAGACCCAGTACTTC. It yields the protein CASRGRGASQETQYF.

The chain couples TRBV5-1 to TRBJ2-5; possibly TRBD1 for D (6 bases). V lost 0 bases and J lost 4, with 13 bases in between. This CDR3 is built from 15 residues. CDR1 and CDR2 from the germline V gene are SGHRS and YFSETQ. CDR3 protein: CASSLAFTGRETQYF. CDR3 bases: TGCGCCAGCAGCTTGGCCTTCACAGGGCGAGAGACCCAGTACTTC.

The chain joins TRBV4-1 to TRBJ2-1; D may be TRBD2 (6 bases). V was trimmed by 4 bases and J by 7 bases, leaving 17 bases between them. The CDR3 extends over 15 amino acids. Per the germline V gene, CDR1 is MGHRA and CDR2 is YSYEKL. The chain's CDR3 is CASSPRGLTGNEQFF. CDR3 bases: TGCGCCAGCAGCCCCCGGGGACTTACTGGGAATGAGCAGTTCTTC.

This chain links TRBV30 with TRBJ1-6; 9 bases are a match to TRBD1. The ends lost 3 bases at V and 9 bases at J; junction bases unmatched: 3. CDR1 is GTSNPN, CDR2 SVGIG, per germline (reference sequence). The CDR3 consists of 13 residues. The CDR3 DNA is TGTGCCTGGAGGGGACAGGGAGGTTCACCCCTCCACTTT. It yields the protein CAWRGQGGSPLHF.

The J gene is TRBJ2-7, the V gene TRBV6-5; 10 positions match TRBD1. With V trimmed by 0 bases and J by 7 bases, 6 bases remained unmatched. The CDR3 covers 15 residues. CDR1 and CDR2 from the germline V gene are MNHEY and SVGAGI. The CDR3 spells CASSYSGQGSGEQYF. CDR3 in DNA: TGTGCCAGCAGTTACTCGGGACAGGGGTCAGGGGAGCAGTACTTC.

V usage is TRBV18 and J usage is TRBJ2-3, with D hard to call. V was cut by 3 bases and J by 4 bases, with 14 bases left in between. The CDR3 has 15 residues. Germline V CDR1 and CDR2: KGHSH, LQKENI. CDR3 protein: CASSPVNVAADTQYF. CDR3 bases: TGTGCCAGCTCACCGGTCAACGTAGCCGCAGATACGCAGTATTTT. The complete variable domain, with remaining parts taken from reference TRBV18 and TRBJ2-3, reads NAGVMQNPRHLVRRRGQEARLRCSPMKGHSHVYWYRQLPEEGLKFMVYLQKENIIDESGMPKERFSAEFPKEGPSILRIQQVVRGDSAAYFCASSPVNVAADTQYFGPGTRLTVL.

The chain is built from TRBV7-9 and TRBJ2-5; D not certain. V dropped 1 base and J dropped 2 bases, with 5 bases sitting between them. CDR1 is SEHNR and CDR2 is FQNEAQ in the germline V gene (reference sequence). The CDR3 has 13 residues. The CDR3 DNA follows: TGTGCCAGCAGCTTAGTCAGACAAGAGACCCAGTACTTC. This translates into CASSLVRQETQYF.

The V gene is TRBV11-2, the J gene TRBJ1-2, with 9 bases fitting TRBD1. This CDR3 comprises 16 residues. V lost 2 bases and J lost 8; bases outside the gene matches: 12. Germline CDR1 reads SGHAT; CDR2 reads FQNNGV. The DNA for the CDR3 is TGTGCCAGCAGCTTAACCCCGGGACAGGGTCGGAGCGGCTACACCTTC. Its translation: CASSLTPGQGRSGYTF.

The chain links TRBV7-9 to TRBJ1-3, with 7 bases lining up with TRBD1. The CDR3 spans 17 residues. Germline V gives CDR1 SEHNR, CDR2 FQNEAQ (reference sequence). V shed 5 bases and J 0 bases; nucleotides not matched to a gene: 10. DNA for the CDR3: TGTGCCAGCAGCGTCTCCGGGACAGCTAGCTCTGGAAACACCATATATTTT. As protein: CASSVSGTASSGNTIYF.

This chain joins TRBV21-1 and TRBJ2-7; the table calls TRBD1, which could not be checked here. TRBV21-1 is reported as a pseudogene. The CDR3 has 16 amino acids. CDR3 amino acids: CASSNRFRRKIYEQYF. The CDR3 DNA reads TGTGCCAGCAGCAACAGATTCAGAAGAAAAATTTACGAGCAGTACTTC.

The CDR3 DNA reads as TGTGCCAGCAGCCCCCGCAGGGCTAATGAAAAACTGTTTTTT. Translating it yields CASSPRRANEKLFF. The chain couples TRBV7-2 to TRBJ1-4; D possibly corresponds to TRBD1 (5 bases). The germline V and J ends were trimmed by 5 bases and 3 bases, with 10 bases remaining between them. This CDR3 spans 14 amino acids. CDR1 is SGHTA and CDR2 is FQGNSA in the germline V gene.

The V gene is TRBV4-1, the J gene TRBJ2-5, with D perhaps TRBD2 (7 bases). Trimming removed 6 bases at V and 5 bases at J, with 28 bases between. The CDR3 has 18 amino acids. Looked up from germline, CDR1 is MGHRA and CDR2 is YSYEKL. In nucleotides, the CDR3 is TGCGCCAGCAGTCGTGTGAGAGGGGGGGCCGGGAGCGAGGAGACCCAGTACTTC. This encodes CASSRVRGGAGSEETQYF.

The chain is built from TRBV7-2 and TRBJ2-7, with 7 nucleotides matching TRBD1. V lost 6 bases and J lost 5; bases outside the gene matches: 7. CDR3 length: 13 residues. Germline lookup yields CDR1 SGHTA and CDR2 FQGNSA. CDR3 DNA: TGTGCCAGCAGTCGCGACAGGGCTCACGAGCAGTACTTC. Translating gives CASSRDRAHEQYF.

V is TRBV3-1 (or the pseudogene TRBV3-2) and J is TRBJ1-6; perhaps TRBD1 as D (6 bases). The CDR3 is 12 amino acids. CDR1 and CDR2 from the germline V gene are LGHDT and YNNKEL (reference sequence). With 4 bases removed from V and 8 bases from J, the gap between germline ends came to 6 bases. The CDR3 loop reads CASSRTDSPLHF. The CDR3 DNA follows: TGTGCCAGCAGCCGGACAGATTCACCCCTCCACTTT.